This T cell receptor beta chain stems from a study of CXCR3-negative and CXCR3-positive naive CD8 T cells. UMI-labeled 5' RACE TRB cDNA libraries were prepared from the cells. One entry per CDR3 protein, without DNA, is what TCRdb gives after re-calling the 5' RACE reads. The sample totals about 130,000 distinct CDR3 sequences. Per germline, CDR1 SGHVS and CDR2 FNYEAQ. The CDR3 runs 16 residues. This clonotype originated in a human donor in good health. Some clones in this sample may be carry-over from other donors' samples. Sequenced material: naive CXCR3- CD8+ T cells from blood. As for subset: CD45RO-CCR7+CD27+CD95- naive CD8+ T cells lacking CXCR3 (TNR3-). This chain joins TRBV7-6 and TRBJ2-1; TCRdb outputs TRBD2, but without DNA this stays unchecked. The CDR3 sequence: CASSLGGPSGYNEQFF.